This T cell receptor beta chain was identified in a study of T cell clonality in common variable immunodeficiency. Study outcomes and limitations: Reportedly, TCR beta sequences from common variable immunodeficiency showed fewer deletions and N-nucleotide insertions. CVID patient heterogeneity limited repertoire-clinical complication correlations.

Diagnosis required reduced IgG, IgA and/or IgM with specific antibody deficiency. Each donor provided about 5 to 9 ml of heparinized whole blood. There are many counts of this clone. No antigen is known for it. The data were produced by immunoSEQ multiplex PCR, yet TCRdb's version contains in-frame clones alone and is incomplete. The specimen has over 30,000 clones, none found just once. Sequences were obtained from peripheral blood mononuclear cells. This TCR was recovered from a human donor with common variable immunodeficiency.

The sequenced part of the CDR3 DNA is TGTGCCAGCAGCGGGTGGGACAGGGCTAGAAATGAG. This sequence encodes CASSGWDRARNE. The entire CDR3 reads CASSGWDRARNEQFF. The chain joins TRBV7-9 to TRBJ2-1; TRBD1 agrees at 9 bases. The read ends 3 residues early relative to the CDR3; the germline J gene fills the gap. This CDR3 contains 15 residues. The germline gives CDR1 SEHNR, CDR2 FQNEAQ (reference sequence). The V gene end was trimmed by 5 bases and the J gene end by 7 bases; junction bases not matched to a gene: 9.